This T cell receptor (beta chain) was identified during a study of cytomegalovirus exposure and HLA in healthy donors. Regarding the study as a whole: The dataset shows that most TCR sequences were rare, while some public TCRs occurred in many donors. Further analysis, carried out later, found HLA-associated TCR beta chains more clonally expanded than equally common other chains.

Per the germline V gene, CDR1 is LGHNA and CDR2 is YSLEER. The CDR3 sequence is 16 residues long. With 0 bases removed from V and 0 bases from J, the gap between germline ends came to 8 bases. Both 60 Vbeta primers and 13 Jbeta primers went into the PCR. In the original processing: In a later analysis, about 12 million of approximately 81 million unique beta chains occurred in at least two donors. Repertoires were generated with immunoSEQ multiplex PCR, while TCRdb's copy carries only in-frame clones and drops some. V, J and clone size reflect that table, while D and trimming were determined from the DNA. The sample has 200,000 to 250,000 clones, 70% to 85% seen once; the top ten hold 0.58%. Regarding this clone: The target antigen is unknown.

The sample comprised PBMCs. The chain has TRBV4-3 and TRBJ2-2; D gene ambiguous. This receptor was identified in a woman in her thirties or forties in good health and CMV-seronegative. The CDR3 sequence is CASSQDSRPNTGELFF. The DNA of the CDR3 is TGCGCCAGCAGCCAAGATAGCCGGCCGAACACCGGGGAGCTGTTTTTT.